This is a list of T cell receptor beta chains from one sample in a study of blood T cell repertoires in COVID-19. Using immunoSEQ multiplex PCR, the repertoire was profiled, and TCRdb retains in-frame clones only, with some absent. This sample has 290,000 or so clones, with 65% to 90% found just once. Sequencing was carried out using peripheral blood. The receptors originated from a man in his forties or fifties with active or convalescent COVID-19. The CDR3 runs from the conserved cysteine through the conserved F or W. A D gene is named only where the DNA matches it firmly. Only part of the rows carry a size: once, few, many, or a class if the clone is expanded.

V	length	J	size	D	CDR3	DNA
TRBV19	14	TRBJ1-1	few	.	CASTLDPRDTEAFF	TGTGCCAGTACTCTCGACCCGAGGGACACTGAAGCTTTCTTT
TRBV11-1	15	TRBJ2-2	.	TRBD2	CASSWTSANTGELFF	TGTGCCAGCAGCTGGACTAGCGCGAACACCGGGGAGCTGTTTTTT
TRBV5-7	15	TRBJ2-7	.	TRBD1	CASSNGTGYPYEQYF	TGTGCCAGCAGCAACGGGACAGGGTATCCCTACGAGCAGTACTTC
TRBV3-1/TRBV3-2	13	TRBJ2-2	.	.	CASSHTGSGELFF	TGTGCCAGCAGTCATACAGGGTCCGGGGAGCTGTTTTTT
TRBV28	14	TRBJ2-1	.	.	CASSNPQTLYEQFF	TGTGCCAGCAGTAACCCTCAGACTCTATATGAGCAGTTCTTC
TRBV28	14	TRBJ2-7	.	TRBD1	CASSSGQLNGEQYF	TGTGCCAGCAGTTCGGGACAGCTCAACGGCGAGCAGTACTTC
TRBV19	16	TRBJ1-5	once	.	CASSRRQASVNQPQHF	TGTGCCAGTAGTAGAAGACAGGCTTCAGTTAATCAGCCCCAGCATTTT
TRBV12-5	13	TRBJ2-5	.	.	CASGPKTEETQYF	TGTGCTAGTGGACCAAAGACAGAAGAGACCCAGTACTTC
TRBV7-8	16	TRBJ1-5	.	.	CASSLVGQGWSQPQHF	TGTGCCAGCAGCTTAGTTGGCCAGGGTTGGTCTCAGCCCCAGCATTTT
TRBV5-1	15	TRBJ1-4	.	.	CASSPQQATNEKLFF	TGCGCCAGCAGCCCCCAGCAGGCAACTAATGAAAAACTGTTTTTT
TRBV9	13	TRBJ1-5	.	.	CASSVSGNQPQHF	TGTGCCAGCAGCGTATCGGGCAATCAGCCCCAGCATTTT
TRBV6-1	13	TRBJ2-5	.	.	CASSDIGFGTQYF	TGTGCCAGCAGTGATATCGGGTTTGGGACCCAGTACTTC
TRBV12-5	14	TRBJ2-5	once	TRBD1	CASGPTGGGETQYF	TGTGCTAGTGGACCGACAGGGGGCGGAGAGACCCAGTACTTC
TRBV19	17	TRBJ2-2	.	TRBD2	CASSILGGSQVRGELFF	TGTGCCAGTAGTATTCTCGGCGGGAGCCAAGTCCGAGGGGAGCTGTTTTTT
TRBV28	14	TRBJ1-6	.	TRBD1	CASSTGQAHSPLHF	TGTGCCAGCAGTACCGGACAGGCTCATTCACCCCTCCACTTT
TRBV7-8	12	TRBJ1-2	once	.	CASSLETAGYTF	TGTGCCAGCAGCTTAGAAACAGCTGGCTACACCTTC
TRBV5-6	13	TRBJ1-2	few	.	CASSQGTVSGYTF	TGTGCCAGCAGCCAGGGCACAGTATCTGGCTACACCTTC